A single sample is the source of the 3 T cell receptor beta chains below, sequenced in a study of HIV-infected children after antiretroviral therapy interruption. As for treatment: PENTA 11 planned treatment interruption arm or continuous ART arm. RNA-based 3' RACE libraries used unique molecular identifiers. TCRdb fed the 3' RACE reads into MiXCR, producing one record per CDR3 protein. The sample consists of roughly 16,000 distinct CDR3 sequences, about 3% of them appearing once. This material consisted of CD45RO+ CD8+ T cells from PBMCs, pooled from several time points, taken from a donor given antiretroviral therapy, either interrupted or continuous. Subset given: memory CD8+ CD45RO+ CD45RA- T cells. These receptors were collected from a pool of human donors with HIV.

This clonotype was observed many times. Mismatch with germline at one junction end may stem from a read error. V is TRBV6-2 or TRBV6-3 and J is TRBJ1-5; possible D gene TRBD1, 5 bases. The germline gives CDR1 MNHEY, CDR2 SVGEGT. The CDR3 runs 16 residues. The CDR3 sequence: CASRDKYGETNRPQHF. The DNA of the CDR3 is TGTGCCAGCAGGGACAAATACGGGGAAACCAATCGGCCCCAGCATTTT.

In the case of this clonotype: Since the CDR3 does not end with the conserved phenylalanine or tryptophan, this likely comes from a read error. The J gene is TRBJ1-2, the V gene TRBV10-3; weak D call: TRBD1 (5 bases). The V gene lost 4 bases and the J gene lost 8 bases, with 8 bases spanning the gap. The CDR3 has 11 residues. Per the germline V gene, CDR1 is ENHRY and CDR2 is SYGVKD. In DNA form, the CDR3 reads TGTGCCATCAGTGGTCGGGGGGGCTACACCTCC. Translating gives CAISGRGGYTS.

This clonotype was counted at least ten times. The rearrangement uses TRBV27 and TRBJ1-5, with 7 bases fitting TRBD1. V dropped 2 bases and J dropped 5; count of bases not matched to a gene: 3. Germline V gene sequence: CDR1 MNHEY, CDR2 SMNVEV (reference sequence). This CDR3 has 14 residues. CDR3 residues: CASSLQGVDQPQHF. CDR3 coding DNA: TGTGCCAGCAGTTTACAGGGGGTTGATCAGCCCCAGCATTTT.